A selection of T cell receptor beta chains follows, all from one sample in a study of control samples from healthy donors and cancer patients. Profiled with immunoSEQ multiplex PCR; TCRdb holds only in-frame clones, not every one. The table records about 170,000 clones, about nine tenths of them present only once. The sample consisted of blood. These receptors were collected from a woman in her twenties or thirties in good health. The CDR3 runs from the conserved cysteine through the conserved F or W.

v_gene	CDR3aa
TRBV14	CASSQYGPNTEAFF
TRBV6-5	CASLRGLADNEQFF
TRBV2	CASSEGRYYSNQPQHF
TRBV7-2	CASSLGTLEQYF
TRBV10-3	CAISESGETDTQYF
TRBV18	CASSKLFF
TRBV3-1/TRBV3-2	CASSLLGQANYGYTF
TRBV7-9	CASSLTSGENNEQFF
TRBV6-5	CASSYGTGGGNEKLFF
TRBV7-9	CASSGGTNYGYTF
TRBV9	CASSAPGVNTGELFF
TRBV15	CATSIRDSTEAFF
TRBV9	CASSVEGNTEAFF
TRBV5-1	CASRRLAGGTQETQYF
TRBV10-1	CASSEGHTEAFF
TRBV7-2	CASSWAGGQGQPQHF
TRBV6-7	CASSSDRASANVLTF
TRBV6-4	CASSPGAGTNEKLFF